This T cell receptor (beta chain) was sequenced in a study of blood T cell repertoires in COVID-19. About the research overall: Some COVID-19 samples were acute and others convalescent; all came from the United States, Italy and Spain. The analysed material was cDNA or gDNA that came from T cells, B-cell-depleted T cells, or PBMCs.

As handled by the study authors: Estimated nucleated cell counts came from reference gene primer amplification. Clones were sequenced by immunoSEQ multiplex PCR, and TCRdb holds only the in-frame ones, with some missing. That table is the source of V, J and clone size, and D and trimming were worked out from the DNA. This sample has about 220,000 clones, with around 81% found just once. The sequenced sample consisted of peripheral blood. The sequence was collected from a woman in her seventies with acute or convalescent COVID-19.

The CDR3 loop reads CSVDPHGGNEQFF. The CDR3, as DNA: TGCAGCGTTGACCCACACGGGGGCAATGAGCAGTTCTTC. The rearrangement links TRBV29-1 to TRBJ2-1; perhaps TRBD2 as D (6 bases). Germline CDR1 reads SQVTM; CDR2 reads ANQGSEA. CDR3 length: 13 amino acids. Trimming cost V 3 bases and J 6 bases, with 12 bases left between them.